The T cell receptor (beta chain) described here comes from a study of blood T cell repertoires in COVID-19. Germline V gene lookup returns CDR1 MDHEN and CDR2 SYDVKM. This CDR3 spans 18 amino acids. The junction had 14 bases not matched to a gene; V was cut back by 0 bases and J by 10 bases. Sequenced by immunoSEQ multiplex PCR; TCRdb stores in-frame clones only, minus some. The table includes approximately 350,000 clones, 80% to 90% detected once. The origin of this receptor is a young man with active or convalescent COVID-19. Sequencing was carried out using peripheral blood. The chain carries TRBV28 and TRBJ1-6; 8 positions agree with TRBD1. In DNA, the CDR3 is TGTGCCAGCAGTTTATGGGCCCCTAATGACAGGGGTGGATCACCCCTCCACTTT. Translation: CASSLWAPNDRGGSPLHF.